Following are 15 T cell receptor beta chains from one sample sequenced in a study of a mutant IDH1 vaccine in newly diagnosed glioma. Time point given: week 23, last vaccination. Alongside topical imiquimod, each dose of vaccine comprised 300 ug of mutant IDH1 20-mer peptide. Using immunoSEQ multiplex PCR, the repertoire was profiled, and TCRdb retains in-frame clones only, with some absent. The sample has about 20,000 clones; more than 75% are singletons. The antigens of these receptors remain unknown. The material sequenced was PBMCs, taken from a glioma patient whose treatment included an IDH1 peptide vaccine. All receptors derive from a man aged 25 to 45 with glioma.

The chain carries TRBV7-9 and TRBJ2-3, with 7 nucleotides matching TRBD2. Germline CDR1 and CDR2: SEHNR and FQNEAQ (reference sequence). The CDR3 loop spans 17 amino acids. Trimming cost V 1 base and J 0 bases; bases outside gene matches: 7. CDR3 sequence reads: CASSLGIASGSTDTQYF. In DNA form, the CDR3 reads TGTGCCAGCAGCTTAGGAATCGCTAGCGGTAGCACAGATACGCAGTATTTT.

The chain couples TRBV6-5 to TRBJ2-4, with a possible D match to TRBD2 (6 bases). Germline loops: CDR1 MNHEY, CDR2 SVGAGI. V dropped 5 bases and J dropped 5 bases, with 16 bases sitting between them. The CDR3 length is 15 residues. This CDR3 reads CASSPWGGNENIQYF. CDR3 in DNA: TGTGCCAGCAGTCCGTGGGGAGGAAATGAAAACATTCAGTACTTC.

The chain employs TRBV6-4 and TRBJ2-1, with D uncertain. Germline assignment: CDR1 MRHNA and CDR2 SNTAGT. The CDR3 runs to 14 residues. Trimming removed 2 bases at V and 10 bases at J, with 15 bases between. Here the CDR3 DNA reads TGTGCCAGCAGTGACACAAATCCGGGTAGCGAGCAGTTCTTC. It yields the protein CASSDTNPGSEQFF.

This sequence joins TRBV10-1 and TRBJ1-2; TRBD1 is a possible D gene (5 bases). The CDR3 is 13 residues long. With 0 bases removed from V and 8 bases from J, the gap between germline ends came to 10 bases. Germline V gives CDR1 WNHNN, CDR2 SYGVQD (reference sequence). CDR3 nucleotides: TGCGCCAGCAGTGAGTCGCCAGGGTCCGGCTACACCTTC. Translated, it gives CASSESPGSGYTF.

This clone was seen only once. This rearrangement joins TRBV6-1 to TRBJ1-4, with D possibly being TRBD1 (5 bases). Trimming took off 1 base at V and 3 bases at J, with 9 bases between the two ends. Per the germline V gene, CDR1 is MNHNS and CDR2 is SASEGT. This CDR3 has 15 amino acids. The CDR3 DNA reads TGTGCCAGCAGTGAAGGACAGCGGGCTAATGAAAAACTGTTTTTT. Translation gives CASSEGQRANEKLFF.

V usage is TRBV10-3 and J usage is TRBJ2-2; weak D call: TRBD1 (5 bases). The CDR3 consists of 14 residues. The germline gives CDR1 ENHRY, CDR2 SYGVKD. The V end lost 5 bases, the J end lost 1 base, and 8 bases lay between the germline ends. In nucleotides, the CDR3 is TGTGCCATCAGTCCGCAGGGGAACACCGGGGAGCTGTTTTTT. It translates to CAISPQGNTGELFF.

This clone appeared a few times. CDR3 in DNA: TGTGCCAGCAGCTTAGACGACGACAGTCTCCAAGGCTACACCTTC. Translating it yields CASSLDDDSLQGYTF. The gene calls are TRBV6-1 and TRBJ1-2; tentative D call: TRBD1 (5 bases). Trimming took off 6 bases at V and 8 bases at J, with 22 bases between the two ends. From germline, CDR1 is MNHNS and CDR2 SASEGT. The CDR3 length is 15 residues.

Here the CDR3 DNA reads TGTGCCAGCAGCTTGGATCGAGGGAGCGGGTATGGCTACACCTTC. Translated: CASSLDRGSGYGYTF. The J gene is TRBJ1-2, the V gene TRBV5-6, with D hard to call. The CDR3 extends over 15 amino acids. Trimming stripped 0 bases from V and 5 bases from J, with 14 bases between. Germline-derived CDR1 and CDR2 are SGHDT and YYEEEE.

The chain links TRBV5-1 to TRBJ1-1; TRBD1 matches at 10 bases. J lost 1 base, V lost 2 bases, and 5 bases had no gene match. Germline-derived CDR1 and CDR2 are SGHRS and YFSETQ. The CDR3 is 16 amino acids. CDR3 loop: CASSFPGQGGNTEAFF. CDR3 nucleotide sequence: TGCGCCAGCAGCTTTCCTGGACAGGGGGGGAACACTGAAGCTTTCTTT.

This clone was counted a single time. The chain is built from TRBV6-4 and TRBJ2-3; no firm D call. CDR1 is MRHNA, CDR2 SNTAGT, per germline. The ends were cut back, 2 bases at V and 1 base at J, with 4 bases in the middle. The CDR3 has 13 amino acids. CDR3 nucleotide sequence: TGTGCCAGCAGTGACAGGGGCACAGATACGCAGTATTTT. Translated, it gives CASSDRGTDTQYF.

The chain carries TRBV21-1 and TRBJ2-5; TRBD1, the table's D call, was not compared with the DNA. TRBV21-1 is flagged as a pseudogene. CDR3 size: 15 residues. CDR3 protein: CASSKLVGQGKTQYF. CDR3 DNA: TGTGCCAGCAGCAAACTTGTGGGACAGGGGAAGACCCAGTACTTC.

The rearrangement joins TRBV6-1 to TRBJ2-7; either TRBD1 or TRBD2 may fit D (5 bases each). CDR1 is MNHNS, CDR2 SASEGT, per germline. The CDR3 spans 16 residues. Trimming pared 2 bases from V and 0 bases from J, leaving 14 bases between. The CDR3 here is CASSERVGPPSYEQYF. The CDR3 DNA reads TGTGCCAGCAGTGAAAGGGTGGGACCGCCCTCCTACGAGCAGTACTTC.

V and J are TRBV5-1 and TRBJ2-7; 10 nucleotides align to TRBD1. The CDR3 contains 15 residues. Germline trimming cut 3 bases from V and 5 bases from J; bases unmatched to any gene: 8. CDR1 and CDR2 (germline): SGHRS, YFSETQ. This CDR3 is CASSSGQGYFHEQYF. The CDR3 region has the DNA TGCGCCAGCAGCTCGGGACAGGGGTATTTCCACGAGCAGTACTTC.

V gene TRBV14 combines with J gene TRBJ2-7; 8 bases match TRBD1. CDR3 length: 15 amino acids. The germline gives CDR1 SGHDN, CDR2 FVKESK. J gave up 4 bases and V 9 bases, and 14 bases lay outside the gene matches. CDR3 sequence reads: CASSFDRGLLYEQYF. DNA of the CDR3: TGTGCCAGTTCTTTTGACAGGGGCCTCCTTTACGAGCAGTACTTC.

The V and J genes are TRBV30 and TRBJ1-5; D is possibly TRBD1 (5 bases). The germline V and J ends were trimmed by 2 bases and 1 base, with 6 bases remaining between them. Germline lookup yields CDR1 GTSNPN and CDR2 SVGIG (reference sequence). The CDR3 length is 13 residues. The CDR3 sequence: CAWSWDSNQPQHF. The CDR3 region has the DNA TGTGCCTGGAGTTGGGACAGCAATCAGCCCCAGCATTTT.